This TCR beta chain was recorded in a study of identical twins (dated by TCRdb to about 2016). Regarding the complete study: TCR alpha and beta repertoires from monozygotic twins, unrelated adults of various ages and cord blood were deep-sequenced to test whether fetal clonotypes persist. To rule out contamination, replicate twin experiments were performed at different times with different library preparation protocols. Here is what the overall study found, with its caveats: Compared with coincidental sharing between unrelated individuals, an excess of low generation-probability sequences was observed among out-of-frame TCR alpha sequences shared between twins. Zero-insertion analyses could be partly confounded by invariant T cells such as MAIT and iNKT, though diverse VJ usage argued against such confounding for most clonotypes. Recombination models systematically underestimated out-of-frame TCR alpha sharing in monozygotic twins but agreed with sharing between unrelated individuals. Excess twin sharing in beta out-of-frame sequences was weaker because fewer shared sequences lowered the signal-to-noise ratio. Fewer insertions were carried by abundant cord blood beta clonotypes; a weaker similar trend was observed in young adult naive repertoires, while no such trend was observed in memory repertoires. Because the same donors could not be followed over many years, conclusions were based on cross-sectional statistical analysis.

The library was made by 5' RACE. Sequencing took place on an Illumina HiSeq 2000. Template switching introduced a universal primer binding site; the final cDNA contained a unique molecular identifier, enabling accurate counting of TCR cDNA molecules. First-strand cDNA for TCR alpha and beta chains was synthesized from specific primers in the conserved constant-segment region. Each cDNA library was double barcoded, with a SMART-Mk sample barcode plus Illumina barcodes, to control for contamination. TruSeq adapter sequences, together with Illumina sample barcodes, were added in two successive PCR steps. TCR alpha and beta cDNA libraries were sequenced on the Illumina HiSeq platform with custom primers. In the original analysis: Raw reads were processed with MiGEC to extract unique molecular identifiers, and MiXCR was used to determine CDR3 positions. For each individual, recombination models were inferred using an EM algorithm with the repgenHMM and IGoR tools. Shared clonotype analysis was performed with the tcR package in R, normalizing sharing by the product of cloneset sizes. To study raw recombination free of thymic and clonal selection effects, out-of-frame nonproductive sequences were analyzed. The public reads were quality trimmed at Q25 with fastp and then assembled into clones with MiXCR by TCRdb, keeping productive beta chains. Each entry is one CDR3 protein sequence, shown with its most common DNA and genes. V and J calls and clone size were set by TCRdb, not the authors. The sample includes under 350,000 distinct CDR3 sequences, with roughly 9.7% observed a single time. The ten largest clones capture approximately 6.5% of the sample.

Every donor was a healthy Caucasian. The twin cohort consisted of three pairs of female monozygotic twins, all aged roughly 18 to 30 years. Positive isolation kits from Invitrogen were used to isolate the CD4+ and CD8+ T cell populations. CDR1 SGHTA and CDR2 FQGNSA were looked up in the germline V gene. The CDR3 sequence holds 13 residues, the cysteine and phenylalanine included. CDR3 DNA only is kept here, 39 bases in frame from base 1. V loses 3 bases of germline sequence and J loses 4 bases, and the interval between the two ends is 8 bases. This clonotype was observed a handful of times. This clone's antigen is unknown. Per-base qualities were not stored, and no clone one base away is much larger. The same sample was also studied in work on yellow fever vaccine responses in identical twins. As the second paper documents: According to the authors, the vaccine-induced T cell response in identical twins seemed to be partly convergent and partly specific to each individual. In the study, vaccine-responding T cell clones were precisely tracked in identical twins.

The sample was CD8+ T cells sorted from blood. Rearrangement joined TRBV7-2 to TRBJ2-3, with no D gene named confidently. The TCR comes from a woman aged 18-30 years in good health. The CDR3 corresponds to CASSFLGADTQYF. The bases are TGTGCCAGCAGCTTCTTAGGTGCAGATACGCAGTATTTT.